This T cell receptor beta chain was recovered during a study of T cell repertoires in cytomegalovirus infection. In the study overall: Matching HLA type and CMV infection were both indicated by public TCR beta signatures. Study results and limitations: Adding up the frequency of public TCR beta families identified people who carried CMV plus the relevant HLA. Within the response measured ex vivo, HLA-C-restricted CMV-specific TCR beta clonotypes were dominant.

To note about this clonotype: Its cognate antigen is unknown.

The germline V gene encodes CDR1 MNHEY and CDR2 SVGAGI. Between the trimmed V and J ends, which lost 8 bases and 1 base, there was a span of 14 bases. The CDR3 consists of 14 residues. Using its own MiXCR run on the reads, TCRdb lists one record per CDR3 protein. The sample has about 180,000 distinct CDR3 sequences; about a sixth are singletons. The V gene is TRBV6-5, the J gene TRBJ2-5; D is perhaps TRBD2 (6 bases). Input material: CD8+ T cells from PBMCs. The TCR comes from a human donor in good health (CMV status not recorded). Some clones in this sample may be carry-over from other donors' samples. DNA of the CDR3: TGTGCCAGCCGGAGCCCGGGGGTCCAAGAGACCCAGTACTTC. It yields the protein CASRSPGVQETQYF.